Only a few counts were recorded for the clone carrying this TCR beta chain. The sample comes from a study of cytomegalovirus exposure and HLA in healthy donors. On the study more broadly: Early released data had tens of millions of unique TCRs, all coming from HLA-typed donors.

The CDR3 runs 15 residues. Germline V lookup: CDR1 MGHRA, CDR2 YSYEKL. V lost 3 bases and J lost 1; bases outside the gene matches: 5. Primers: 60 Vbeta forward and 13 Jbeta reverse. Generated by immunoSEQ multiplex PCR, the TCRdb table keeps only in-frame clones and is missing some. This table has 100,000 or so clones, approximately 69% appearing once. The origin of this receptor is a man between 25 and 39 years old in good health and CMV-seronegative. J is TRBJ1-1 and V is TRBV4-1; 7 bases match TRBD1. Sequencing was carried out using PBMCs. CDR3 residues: CASSHPDRENTEAFF. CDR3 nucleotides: TGCGCCAGCAGCCATCCCGACAGGGAGAACACTGAAGCTTTCTTT.